The rows below give T cell receptor beta chains drawn from one sample of a study of immune cell composition in non-small cell lung cancer. Sequenced by immunoSEQ multiplex PCR; TCRdb stores in-frame clones only, minus some. This sample has a few thousand clones, with 79% found just once. Sequenced material: lung tumor tissue. These receptors came from a human donor with non-small cell lung cancer. Each CDR3 is given with its conserved first and last residue. The D gene is left open where the match is weak. Clone size appears in some rows only: once, few, many, or a class for an expanded clone.

abundance,j_gene,v_gene,d_gene,CDR3nt,CDR3aa
-,TRBJ1-4,TRBV11-3,-,TGTGCCAGCAGCTGGAGGACAGAGGGGGATGAAAAACTGTTTTTT,CASSWRTEGDEKLFF
few,TRBJ1-2,TRBV2,-,TGTGCCAGCAGTGAAGCAAGCCCAGGGTACGGTGGCTACACCTTC,CASSEASPGYGGYTF
-,TRBJ2-2,TRBV6-6,TRBD1,TGTGCCAGCAGTAGAGGGACAGGGGTTTCCGGGGAGCTGTTTTTT,CASSRGTGVSGELFF
once,TRBJ1-4,TRBV5-1,TRBD1,TGCGCCAGCAGCTTGGGACAGGGTGGATGGGCTAATGAAAAACTGTTTTTT,CASSLGQGGWANEKLFF
-,TRBJ2-7,TRBV2,-,TGTGCCAGCTTGCGGCTCTCCTACGAGCAGTACTTC,CASLRLSYEQYF
-,TRBJ2-5,TRBV4-1,TRBD2,TGCGCCAGCAGCCAAGACCCCCAGGGAAGCGGGGTCCAAGAGACCCAGTACTTC,CASSQDPQGSGVQETQYF
-,TRBJ1-1,TRBV5-6,-,TGTGCCAGCAGCCCGGGAGTGGGGCGAGCTTTCTTT,CASSPGVGRAFF
-,TRBJ1-5,TRBV6-6,TRBD1,TGTGCCAGCAGTTACGGGGGCAGGGGGCAGCCCCAGCATTTT,CASSYGGRGQPQHF
once,TRBJ2-2,TRBV9,TRBD2,TGTGCCAGCAGCGTAGAGATGAGGACTAGCGGGAATCCTCTTGACACCGGGGAGCTGTTTTTT,CASSVEMRTSGNPLDTGELFF
-,TRBJ2-7,TRBV7-9,TRBD1,TGTGCCAGCAGCTCACCCCGGACAGGGGGGCCCTTTTACGAGCAGTACTTC,CASSSPRTGGPFYEQYF
-,TRBJ2-5,TRBV27,-,TGTGCCAGCAGTCGCGACAACCAGGGGGAGACCCAGTACTTC,CASSRDNQGETQYF
-,TRBJ2-1,TRBV29-1,-,TGCAGCGGCAGTCAGGGCGTAGGACGGTTCTTC,CSGSQGVGRFF
-,TRBJ2-1,TRBV6-4,-,TGTGCCAGCAGTGACGGGGAGAACAATGAGCAGTTCTTC,CASSDGENNEQFF
-,TRBJ1-4,TRBV2,-,TGTGCCAGCAGTGATGGCAGGTCCTCCAATGAAAAACTGTTTTTT,CASSDGRSSNEKLFF
few,TRBJ2-6,TRBV5-4,-,TGTGCCAGCACTCGGAGGGGAGGCTCTGGGGCCAACGTCCTGACTTTC,CASTRRGGSGANVLTF
-,TRBJ1-2,TRBV7-2,TRBD1,TGTGCCAGCAGTTCCATTCTACAGGGGGCGGAGGGCTACACCTTC,CASSSILQGAEGYTF
-,TRBJ2-3,TRBV29-1,TRBD1,TGCAGCGTCCGGGACAGGGAAGATACGCAGTATTTT,CSVRDREDTQYF
-,TRBJ1-1,TRBV11-1,-,TGTGCCAGCAGCAGCGCCGGCCCGAACACTGAAGCTTTCTTT,CASSSAGPNTEAFF
few,TRBJ2-3,TRBV7-3,TRBD2,TGTGCCAGCAGCCCCTTGGGGGGGGATACAGATACGCAGTATTTT,CASSPLGGDTDTQYF
-,TRBJ2-7,TRBV7-6,TRBD2,TGTGCCAGCAGCTTAGTACCTTTGGCCGGGGGGGCCTCCTACGAGCAGTACTTC,CASSLVPLAGGASYEQYF
-,TRBJ1-5,TRBV6-6,TRBD1,TGTGCCAGCAGCACAGGGGATGGCAATCAGCCCCAGCATTTT,CASSTGDGNQPQHF
-,TRBJ2-2,TRBV7-6,TRBD2,TGTGCCAGCAGCTTAGTCCGGGGGGTGAACACCGGGGAGCTGTTTTTT,CASSLVRGVNTGELFF
-,TRBJ1-5,TRBV15,-,TGTGCCACCAGCAGATCCCCTATAGAAGAACAGGGTACAAGTCAGCCCCAGCATTTT,CATSRSPIEEQGTSQPQHF
-,TRBJ1-2,TRBV5-3,-,TGTGCCAGAAGCTTGGCCAGGGTTAACTATGGCTACACCTTC,CARSLARVNYGYTF
few,TRBJ2-7,TRBV7-2,TRBD1,TGTGCCAGCACCCTACGACAGGGACCCTACGAGCAGTACTTC,CASTLRQGPYEQYF
-,TRBJ1-4,TRBV10-2,TRBD1,TGCGCCACCAACCCGGGACAGGGTCCCCAACTGTTTTTT,CATNPGQGPQLFF
-,TRBJ2-7,TRBV1,-,TGCACCAGCAGCCAAGGCCTTTTAGCGGGGGGGGTCTCCTACGAGCAGTACTTC,CTSSQGLLAGGVSYEQYF
-,TRBJ2-1,TRBV5-1,TRBD1,TGCGCCAGCAGCTCGGGGACCGGGACAGGTTTTCAGTTCTTC,CASSSGTGTGFQFF
-,TRBJ2-7,TRBV6-5,-,TGTGCCAGCAGTTACTCGCGGGGGCCCCATACCTACGAGCAGTACTTC,CASSYSRGPHTYEQYF
-,TRBJ2-3,TRBV2,-,TGTGCCAGCAGTGCCCGTGAACAGGGAGATACGCAGTATTTT,CASSAREQGDTQYF
few,TRBJ2-5,TRBV19,-,TGTGCCAGTAGCCGCACAGGGTTTGTCGAGACCCAGTACTTC,CASSRTGFVETQYF
-,TRBJ2-7,TRBV5-6,-,TGTGCCAGCAGCCCCCAGGACAGATCAGGAGGAAACTACGAGCAGTACTTC,CASSPQDRSGGNYEQYF
-,TRBJ1-3,TRBV11-2,-,TGTGCCAGCAGCCCCTCCAGATCTGGAAACACCATATATTTT,CASSPSRSGNTIYF
-,TRBJ1-1,TRBV4-3,-,TGCGCCAGCAGCCAAGAGAACAGGGTAGGTACTGAAGCTTTCTTT,CASSQENRVGTEAFF
few,TRBJ1-1,TRBV19,-,TGTGCCAGTAGTATCCTCGACAGATACAACGAAGCTTTCTTT,CASSILDRYNEAFF
-,TRBJ1-1,TRBV5-6,-,TGTGCCAGCAGCTTGGATGGACAGAACACTGAAGCTTTCTTT,CASSLDGQNTEAFF
-,TRBJ1-1,TRBV27,-,TGTGCCAGCAGTTTACTAGGGGGAAACACTGAAGCTTTCTTT,CASSLLGGNTEAFF
-,TRBJ1-2,TRBV19,-,TGTGCCAGTAGTATAGTTTACGCGGTTAACTATGGCTACACCTTC,CASSIVYAVNYGYTF
-,TRBJ1-2,TRBV18,-,TGTGCCAGCTCGCCAAGGGAGGGGGAAGCTAACTATGGCTACACCTTC,CASSPREGEANYGYTF
-,TRBJ2-6,TRBV7-2,-,TGTGCCAGCAGCCGAGGGTTTGGTGGAACCCGCTCTGGGGCCAACGTCCTGACTTTC,CASSRGFGGTRSGANVLTF
once,TRBJ1-2,TRBV6-5,-,TGTGCCAGCAGTGCCCAAGGAGGCCTTCCTCCGGGCTACACCTTC,CASSAQGGLPPGYTF
-,TRBJ1-2,TRBV12-5,-,TGTGCTAGTGGTTTGGTACTTCCCCGCAGGAACTATGGCTACACCTTC,CASGLVLPRRNYGYTF
-,TRBJ1-1,TRBV4-3,-,TGCGCCAGCAGCCAAGCTCCCCGACAGATCATGAACACTGAAGCTTTCTTT,CASSQAPRQIMNTEAFF
few,TRBJ2-5,TRBV27,TRBD2,TGTGCCAGCAGTTTTTCTTTTGCGGGGGGTTCGACAGGGACCCAGTACTTC,CASSFSFAGGSTGTQYF
few,TRBJ1-1,TRBV10-3,-,TGTGCCATCAGTGACAGTGGCACGATAAACACTGAAGCTTTCTTT,CAISDSGTINTEAFF